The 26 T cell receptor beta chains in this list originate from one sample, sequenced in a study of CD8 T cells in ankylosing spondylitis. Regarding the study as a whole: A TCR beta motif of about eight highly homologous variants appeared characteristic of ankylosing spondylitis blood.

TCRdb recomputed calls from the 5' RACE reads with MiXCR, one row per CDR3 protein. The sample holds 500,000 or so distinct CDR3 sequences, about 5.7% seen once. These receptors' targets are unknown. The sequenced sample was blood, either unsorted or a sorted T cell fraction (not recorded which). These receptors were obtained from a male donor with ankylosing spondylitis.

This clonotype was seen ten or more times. The CDR3 DNA reads as TGTGCCAGCAGAACACTTCACAGGGGGAGCACTGAAGCTTTCTTT. Its translation is CASRTLHRGSTEAFF. This chain links TRBV6-1 with TRBJ1-1, with TRBD1 matching over 8 bases. Germline CDR1 is MNHNS and CDR2 is SASEGT. Germline trimming cut 6 bases from V and 4 bases from J; bases unmatched to any gene: 10. CDR3 size: 15 residues.

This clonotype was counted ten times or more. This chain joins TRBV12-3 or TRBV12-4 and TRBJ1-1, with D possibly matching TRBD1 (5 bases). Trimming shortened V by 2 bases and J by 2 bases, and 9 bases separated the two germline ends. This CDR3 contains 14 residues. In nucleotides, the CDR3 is TGTGCCAGCAGTTTAAATGGGGGAAACACTGAAGCTTTCTTT. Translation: CASSLNGGNTEAFF.

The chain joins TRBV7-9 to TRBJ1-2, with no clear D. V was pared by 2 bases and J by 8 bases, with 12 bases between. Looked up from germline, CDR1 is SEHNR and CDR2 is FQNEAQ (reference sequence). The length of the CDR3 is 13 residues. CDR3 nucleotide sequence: TGTGCCAGCAGCTTACCGGGCATGGGAGGCTACACCTTC. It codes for CASSLPGMGGYTF.

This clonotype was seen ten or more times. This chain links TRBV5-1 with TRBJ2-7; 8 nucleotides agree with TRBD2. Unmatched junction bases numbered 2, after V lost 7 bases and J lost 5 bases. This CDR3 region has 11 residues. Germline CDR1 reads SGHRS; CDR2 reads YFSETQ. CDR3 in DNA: TGCGCCAGCCGGGAGGGAAACGAGCAGTACTTC. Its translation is CASREGNEQYF.

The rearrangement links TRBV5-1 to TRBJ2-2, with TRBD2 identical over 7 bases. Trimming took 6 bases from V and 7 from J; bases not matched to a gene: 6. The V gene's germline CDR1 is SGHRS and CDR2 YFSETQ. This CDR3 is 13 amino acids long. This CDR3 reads CASTTSVDGELFF. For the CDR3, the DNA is TGCGCCAGCACCACTAGCGTCGACGGGGAGCTGTTTTTT.

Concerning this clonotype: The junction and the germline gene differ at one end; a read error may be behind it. CDR3 sequence (DNA): TGTACCAGCAGTTTCTCTGGGGCTGGGGCCAACGTCCTGACTTTC. It is translated as CTSSFSGAGANVLTF. The gene calls are TRBV12-3 or TRBV12-4 and TRBJ2-6, with D uncertain. The CDR3 is made up of 15 amino acids.

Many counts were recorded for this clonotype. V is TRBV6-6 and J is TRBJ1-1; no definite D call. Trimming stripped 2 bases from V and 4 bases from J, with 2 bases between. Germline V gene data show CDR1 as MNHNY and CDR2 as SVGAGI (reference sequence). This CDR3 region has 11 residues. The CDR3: CASSYTTEAFF. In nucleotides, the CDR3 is TGTGCCAGCAGTTACACCACTGAAGCTTTCTTT.

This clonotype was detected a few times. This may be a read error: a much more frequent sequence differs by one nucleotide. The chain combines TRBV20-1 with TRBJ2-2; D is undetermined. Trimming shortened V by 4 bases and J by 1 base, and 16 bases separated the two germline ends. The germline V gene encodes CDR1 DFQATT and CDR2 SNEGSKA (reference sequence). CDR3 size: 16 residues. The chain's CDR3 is CSAIRRQRGNTGELFF. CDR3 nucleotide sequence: TGCAGTGCTATACGGCGGCAGAGAGGGAACACCGGGGAGCTGTTTTTT.

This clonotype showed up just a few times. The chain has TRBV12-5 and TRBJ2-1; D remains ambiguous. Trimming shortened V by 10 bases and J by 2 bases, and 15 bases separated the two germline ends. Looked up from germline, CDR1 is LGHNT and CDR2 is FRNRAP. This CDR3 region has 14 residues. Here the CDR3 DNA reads TGTGCTACCACTTTGGAACCTACCTACAATGAGCAGTTCTTC. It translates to CATTLEPTYNEQFF.

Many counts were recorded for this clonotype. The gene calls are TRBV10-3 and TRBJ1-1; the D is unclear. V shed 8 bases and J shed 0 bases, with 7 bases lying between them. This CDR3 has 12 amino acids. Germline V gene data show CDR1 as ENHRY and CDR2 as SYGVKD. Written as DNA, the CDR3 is TGTGCCATCGCGAGTGTGAACACTGAAGCTTTCTTT. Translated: CAIASVNTEAFF.

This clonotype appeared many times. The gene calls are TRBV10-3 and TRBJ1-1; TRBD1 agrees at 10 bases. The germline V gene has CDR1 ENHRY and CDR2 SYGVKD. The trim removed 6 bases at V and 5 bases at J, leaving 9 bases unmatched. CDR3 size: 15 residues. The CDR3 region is CAIRRQGAMGTEAFF. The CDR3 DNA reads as TGTGCCATCAGGAGACAGGGGGCGATGGGGACTGAAGCTTTCTTT.

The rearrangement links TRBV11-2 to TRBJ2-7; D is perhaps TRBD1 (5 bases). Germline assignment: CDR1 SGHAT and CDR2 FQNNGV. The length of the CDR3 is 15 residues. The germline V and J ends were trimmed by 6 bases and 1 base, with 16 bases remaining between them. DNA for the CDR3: TGTGCCAGCAGTCAACTCCGACAGAAATCCTACGAGCAGTACTTC. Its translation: CASSQLRQKSYEQYF.

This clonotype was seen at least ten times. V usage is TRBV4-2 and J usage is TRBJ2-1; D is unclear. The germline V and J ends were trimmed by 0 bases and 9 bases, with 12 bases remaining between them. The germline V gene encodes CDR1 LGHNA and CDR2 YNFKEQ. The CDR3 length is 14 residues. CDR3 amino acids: CASSQDLGVGEQFF. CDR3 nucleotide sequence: TGTGCCAGCAGCCAAGATTTGGGCGTCGGTGAGCAGTTCTTC.

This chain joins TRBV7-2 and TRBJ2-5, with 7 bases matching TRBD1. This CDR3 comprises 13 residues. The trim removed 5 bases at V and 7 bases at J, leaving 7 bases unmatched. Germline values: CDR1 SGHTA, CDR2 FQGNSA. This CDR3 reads CASSGRGRGTQYF. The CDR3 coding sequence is TGTGCCAGCAGCGGTAGGGGGCGCGGGACCCAGTACTTC.

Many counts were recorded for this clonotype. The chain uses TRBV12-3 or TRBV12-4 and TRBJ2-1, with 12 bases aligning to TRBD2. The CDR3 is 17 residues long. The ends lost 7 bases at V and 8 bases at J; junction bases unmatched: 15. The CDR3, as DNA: TGTGCCAGCATCTCCAGGACTAGCGGGAATCTCAGATATGAGCAGTTCTTC. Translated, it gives CASISRTSGNLRYEQFF.

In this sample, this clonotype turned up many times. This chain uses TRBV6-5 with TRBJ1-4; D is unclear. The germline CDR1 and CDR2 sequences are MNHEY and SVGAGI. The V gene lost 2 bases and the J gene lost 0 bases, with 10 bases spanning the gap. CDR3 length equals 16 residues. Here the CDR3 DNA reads TGTGCCAGCAGTTACCGGCCCCATGCAACTAATGAAAAACTGTTTTTT. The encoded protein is CASSYRPHATNEKLFF.

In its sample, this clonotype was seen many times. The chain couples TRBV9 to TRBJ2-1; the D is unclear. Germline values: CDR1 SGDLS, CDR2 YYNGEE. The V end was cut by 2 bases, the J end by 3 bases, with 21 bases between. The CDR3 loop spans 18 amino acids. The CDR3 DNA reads TGTGCCAGCAGCGTCGTCGGGTCGGGCAGCAGTGGCTACAATGAGCAGTTCTTC. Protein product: CASSVVGSGSSGYNEQFF.

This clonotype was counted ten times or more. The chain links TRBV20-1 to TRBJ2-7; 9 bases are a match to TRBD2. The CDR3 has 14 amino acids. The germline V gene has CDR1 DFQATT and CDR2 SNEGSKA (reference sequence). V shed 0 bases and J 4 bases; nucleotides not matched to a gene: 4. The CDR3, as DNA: TGCAGTGCTAGAGATTTCGCGGGAGGGTACGAGCAGTACTTC. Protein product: CSARDFAGGYEQYF.

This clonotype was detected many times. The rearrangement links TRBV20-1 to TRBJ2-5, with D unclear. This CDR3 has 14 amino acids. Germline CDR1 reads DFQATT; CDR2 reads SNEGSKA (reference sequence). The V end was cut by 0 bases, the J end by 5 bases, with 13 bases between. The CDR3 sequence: CSARDRRAGETQYF. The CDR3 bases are TGCAGTGCTAGAGATCGGCGAGCCGGGGAGACCCAGTACTTC.

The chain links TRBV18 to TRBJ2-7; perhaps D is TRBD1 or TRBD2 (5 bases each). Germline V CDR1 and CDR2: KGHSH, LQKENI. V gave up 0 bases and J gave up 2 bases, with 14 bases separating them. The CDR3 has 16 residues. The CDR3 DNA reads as TGTGCCAGCTCACCACCGATAGGGACGTCTACCTACGAGCAGTACTTC. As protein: CASSPPIGTSTYEQYF.

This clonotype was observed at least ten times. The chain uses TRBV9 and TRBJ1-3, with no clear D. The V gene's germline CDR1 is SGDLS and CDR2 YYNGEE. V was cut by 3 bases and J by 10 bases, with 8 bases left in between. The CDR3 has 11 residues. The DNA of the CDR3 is TGTGCCAGCAGCGGATGGAGGACCATATATTTT. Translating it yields CASSGWRTIYF.

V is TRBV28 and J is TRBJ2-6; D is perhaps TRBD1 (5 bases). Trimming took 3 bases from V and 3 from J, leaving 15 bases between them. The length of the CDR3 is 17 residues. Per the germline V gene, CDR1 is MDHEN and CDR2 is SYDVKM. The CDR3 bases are TGTGCCAGCAGTTTGGGGCAGTTTACCTTTGGGGCCAACGTCCTGACTTTC. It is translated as CASSLGQFTFGANVLTF.

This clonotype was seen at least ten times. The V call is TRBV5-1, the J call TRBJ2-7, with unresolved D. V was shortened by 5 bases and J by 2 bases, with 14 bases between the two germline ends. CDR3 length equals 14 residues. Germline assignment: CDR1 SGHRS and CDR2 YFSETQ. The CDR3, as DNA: TGCGCCAGCAGACTCACTTTAGGAGCCTACGAGCAGTACTTC. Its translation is CASRLTLGAYEQYF.

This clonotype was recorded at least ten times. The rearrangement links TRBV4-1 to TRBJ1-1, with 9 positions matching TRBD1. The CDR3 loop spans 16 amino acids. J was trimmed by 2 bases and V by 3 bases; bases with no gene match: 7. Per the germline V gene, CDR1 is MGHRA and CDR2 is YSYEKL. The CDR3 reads CASSHQDRGVNTEAFF. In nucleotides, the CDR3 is TGCGCCAGCAGCCACCAGGACAGGGGAGTCAACACTGAAGCTTTCTTT.

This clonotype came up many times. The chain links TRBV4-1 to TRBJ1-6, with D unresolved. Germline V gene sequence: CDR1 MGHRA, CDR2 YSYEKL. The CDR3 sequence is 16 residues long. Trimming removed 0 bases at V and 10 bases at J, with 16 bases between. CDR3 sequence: CASSQDSGRAGSPLHF. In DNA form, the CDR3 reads TGCGCCAGCAGCCAAGATTCCGGACGGGCTGGGTCACCCCTCCACTTT.

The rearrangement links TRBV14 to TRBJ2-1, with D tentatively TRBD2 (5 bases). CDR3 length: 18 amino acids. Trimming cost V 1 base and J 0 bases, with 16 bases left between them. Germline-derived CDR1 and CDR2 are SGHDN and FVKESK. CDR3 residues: CASSQVRFGEGSYNEQFF. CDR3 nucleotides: TGTGCCAGCAGCCAAGTTAGATTTGGCGAGGGCTCCTACAATGAGCAGTTCTTC.